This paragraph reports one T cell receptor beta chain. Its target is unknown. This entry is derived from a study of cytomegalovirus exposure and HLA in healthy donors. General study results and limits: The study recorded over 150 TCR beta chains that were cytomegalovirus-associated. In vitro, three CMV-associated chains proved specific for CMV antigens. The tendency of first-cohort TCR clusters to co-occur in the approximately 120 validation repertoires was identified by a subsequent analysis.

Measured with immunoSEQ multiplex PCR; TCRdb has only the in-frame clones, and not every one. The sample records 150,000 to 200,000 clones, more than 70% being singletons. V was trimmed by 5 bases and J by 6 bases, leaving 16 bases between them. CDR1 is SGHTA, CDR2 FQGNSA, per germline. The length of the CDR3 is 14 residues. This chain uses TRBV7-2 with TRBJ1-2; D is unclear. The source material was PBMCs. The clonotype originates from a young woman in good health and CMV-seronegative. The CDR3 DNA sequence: TGTGCCAGCAGCCCACCGGGTCAAGGAGATGGCTACACCTTC. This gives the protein CASSPPGQGDGYTF. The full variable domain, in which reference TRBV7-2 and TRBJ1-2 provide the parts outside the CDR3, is GAGVSQSPSNKVTEKGKDVELRCDPISGHTALYWYRQSLGQGLEFLIYFQGNSAPDKSGLPSDRFSAERTGGSVSTLTIQRTQQEDSAVYLCASSPPGQGDGYTFGSGTRLTVV.